These T cell receptor beta chains were read from a single sample in a study of PD-1 blockade in classical Hodgkin lymphoma. This table comes from immunoSEQ multiplex PCR, and its TCRdb copy is limited to in-frame clones, with some not included. In the table there are 80,000 to 100,000 clones, approximately 92% of which are singletons. Here the sequenced sample was peripheral blood mononuclear cells (PBMCs), taken at baseline. The source is a human donor with classical Hodgkin lymphoma. CDR3s include the opening cysteine and the closing phenylalanine or tryptophan. The D gene is left open where the match is weak. Clone size, where shown, is once, few, many, or a class for clones that have expanded.

TRBV5-5	TRBJ2-7	TRBD1	-	TGTGCCAGCAGCTCCACGGGACAGGGCTACGAGCAGTACTTC	CASSSTGQGYEQYF
TRBV29-1	TRBJ1-1	-	-	TGCAGCGTCTTGGGGGGAGTACGGAACACTGAAGCTTTCTTT	CSVLGGVRNTEAFF
TRBV10-3	TRBJ2-1	-	-	TGTGCCGCCTCCCGGGACCAACGATACAATGAGCAGTTCTTC	CAASRDQRYNEQFF
TRBV28	TRBJ1-5	-	-	TGTGCCAGCACCCCCTCCCGATGGACTGGAAAGGGGAATCAGCCCCAGCATTTT	CASTPSRWTGKGNQPQHF
TRBV30	TRBJ2-5	-	-	TGTGCCTGGCGCATCTCCGGGACTCCCAAAGAGACCCAGTACTTC	CAWRISGTPKETQYF
TRBV30	TRBJ1-1	-	once	TGTGCCTGGGGATCGGTGAACACTGAAGCTTTCTTT	CAWGSVNTEAFF
TRBV5-1	TRBJ2-4	-	-	TGCGCCAGCAGCTTACGGCCGGAAAACATTCAGTACTTC	CASSLRPENIQYF
TRBV7-6	TRBJ2-7	TRBD1	once	TGTGCCAGCAGCCACCCGACAGGGGTGAATCTGGGGTCCTACGAGCAGTACTTC	CASSHPTGVNLGSYEQYF
TRBV28	TRBJ2-7	TRBD1	few	TGTGCCAGCAGTTCCCCCGGGACAGGGGGGACCTACGAGCAGTACTTC	CASSSPGTGGTYEQYF
TRBV6-1	TRBJ2-7	-	-	TGTGCCAGCGACGGGGGTTTAGGATACGAGCAGTACTTC	CASDGGLGYEQYF
TRBV28	TRBJ1-1	TRBD1	-	TGTGCCAGCAGTTGGGGAGGACAGGGGGCCACTGAAGCTTTCTTT	CASSWGGQGATEAFF
TRBV6-5	TRBJ2-4	-	-	TGTGCCAGCGCGACGGTAGCCAAAAACATTCAGTACTTC	CASATVAKNIQYF
TRBV27	TRBJ2-7	TRBD2	-	TGTGCCAGCAGTTTGACTAGCGGACTCTTCTACGAGCAGTACTTC	CASSLTSGLFYEQYF
TRBV28	TRBJ2-5	-	-	TGTGCCAGCAGTTTAAGTGGGTCGGTAGAGGAGGAGACCCAGTACTTC	CASSLSGSVEEETQYF
TRBV5-1	TRBJ2-1	TRBD2	-	TGCGCCAGCAGCCCCGTATTGGGGGAGGGCCAGGATGAGCAGTTCTTC	CASSPVLGEGQDEQFF
TRBV19	TRBJ1-1	TRBD1	-	TGTGCCAGTAGTCCACTGGGACAGGGCGGGAACACTGAAGCTTTCTTT	CASSPLGQGGNTEAFF
TRBV28	TRBJ1-1	-	-	TGTGCCAGCAGATCAACCCTTGAAGCTTTCTTT	CASRSTLEAFF
TRBV2	TRBJ2-7	TRBD1	-	TGTGCCATTAGCAGTGGACAGGGGAGCTGGTACGAGCAGTACTTC	CAISSGQGSWYEQYF
TRBV12-5	TRBJ2-2	TRBD2	-	TGTGCTAGTGGTTTACAGGGACTAGCGGGAGTAGGGACCGGGGAGCTGTTTTTT	CASGLQGLAGVGTGELFF
TRBV14	TRBJ2-7	TRBD2	-	TGTGCCAGCAGCCAAGTTCGGCCGGGAGGCTACGAGCAGTACTTC	CASSQVRPGGYEQYF
TRBV18	TRBJ2-1	TRBD2	once	TGTGCCAGCTCACCTCGTATGGGGGGCACCGTCCGGGAGGGATACAATGAGCAGTTCTTC	CASSPRMGGTVREGYNEQFF
TRBV2	TRBJ2-3	TRBD2	-	TGTGCCAGCTCCGGGACTAGCGGGTTGTCAGATACGCAGTATTTT	CASSGTSGLSDTQYF
TRBV6-5	TRBJ1-5	-	-	TGTGCCAGCACCATTGACAGAGATCAGCCCCAGCATTTT	CASTIDRDQPQHF
TRBV10-3	TRBJ2-2	TRBD2	-	TGTGCCATCAGTGAGCGACTAGCGGAGAACACCGGGGAGCTGTTTTTT	CAISERLAENTGELFF
TRBV7-2	TRBJ2-1	-	-	TGTGCCAGCAGCTTAGCTGTCGGGAGTACCTACAATGAGCAGTTCTTC	CASSLAVGSTYNEQFF
TRBV6-6	TRBJ2-5	-	once	TGTGCCAGCAGTTACGGGCTAGCTCGGGTGGAGACCCAGTACTTC	CASSYGLARVETQYF
TRBV10-3	TRBJ2-7	TRBD2	-	TGTGCCACCCTCGCTAGCGGGATTGCCTCCTACGAGCAGTACTTC	CATLASGIASYEQYF
TRBV28	TRBJ1-2	-	-	TGTGCCAGCAGTTTAGGAGGGATTACTAACTATGGCTACACCTTC	CASSLGGITNYGYTF
TRBV6-1	TRBJ2-1	TRBD1	-	TGTGCCAGCAGTGAAAGACAGGGATCCTACAATGAGCAGTTCTTC	CASSERQGSYNEQFF
TRBV7-8	TRBJ1-1	TRBD1	-	TGTGCCAGCAGTCGACAGGGGTTCGGCACTGAAGCTTTCTTT	CASSRQGFGTEAFF
TRBV28	TRBJ1-2	TRBD1	-	TGTGCCAGCAGTTTTGAGGGGGCTCGCGGCTACACCTTC	CASSFEGARGYTF
TRBV2	TRBJ1-1	-	-	TGTGCCAGGAGGACGGCCCTTTTCAGCCGGGGCACTGAAGCTTTCTTT	CARRTALFSRGTEAFF
TRBV6-1	TRBJ1-1	TRBD1	-	TGTGCCAGTTTCGACAGGGGGCGAGTGAACACTGAAGCTTTCTTT	CASFDRGRVNTEAFF
TRBV5-1	TRBJ2-2	TRBD1	once	TGCGCCAGCAGCTTATGGACAGGGGACACCGGGGAGCTGTTTTTT	CASSLWTGDTGELFF
TRBV6-1	TRBJ1-2	TRBD1	-	TGTGCCAGCAGTGGGACCCGGGACAGGGGGTACTACACCTTC	CASSGTRDRGYYTF
TRBV6-6	TRBJ1-5	-	-	TGTGCCAGCAACTTAAGGGGGAGGGGGAGCAATCAGCCCCAGCATTTT	CASNLRGRGSNQPQHF